This T cell receptor (beta chain) was sequenced during a study of CD8 T cells in ankylosing spondylitis. Broader study findings: Matched synovial fluid from ankylosing spondylitis patients was reported to be enriched for disease-linked clones. Clones linked to disease, bearing a CD8+ phenotype, were relatively rare in peripheral blood. It appeared that ankylosing spondylitis blood was characterized by a TCR beta motif of eight highly homologous variants.

Libraries for TCR beta were made by quantitative 5'-RACE with molecular barcodes. TCRdb passed the 5' RACE reads through MiXCR, listing each CDR3 protein once. Of about 240,000 distinct CDR3 sequences listed, approximately 9% are singletons. There are many counts of this clonotype. Antigen specificity is unknown. Germline values: CDR1 SGDLS, CDR2 YYNGEE. The J segment lost 3 bases and the V segment lost 4 bases, leaving 6 bases of the junction unmatched. The CDR3 is 16 amino acids. This receptor was taken from a male donor with ankylosing spondylitis or in good health (not recorded which). The chain carries TRBV9 and TRBJ2-3, with 12 bases matching TRBD2. The sequenced sample consisted of blood, either unsorted or a sorted T cell fraction (not recorded which). The CDR3 loop reads CASSSLLAGGTDTQYF. CDR3 nucleotide sequence: TGTGCCAGCAGCTCTTTACTAGCGGGGGGAACAGATACGCAGTATTTT.